The source of this T cell receptor (beta chain) is a study of lymphopenia after photon versus proton radiotherapy. Study results and caveats: Only patients who died were analyzed for survival; proton advantage is unproven. Photon-treated patients lost naive T cells and TCR diversity; proton-treated stayed stable. After lymphocyte nadir, photon-treated repertoires showed oligoclonal expansion, especially CD8+ Temra.

Assay: immunoSEQ multiplex PCR; the TCRdb copy retains only in-frame clones and omits some. The data contain 39,000 or so clones, roughly 92% of them singletons. The CDR3 loop spans 16 amino acids. Trimming at V came to 5 bases and at J to 6 bases, leaving 11 bases not matched to a gene. Germline assignment: CDR1 MDHEN and CDR2 SYDVKM. Points on this clone: Its matching antigen is unknown.

The sample here was peripheral blood, taken from a patient treated with photon-based radiotherapy. The rearrangement joins TRBV28 to TRBJ2-1; TRBD2 matches at 9 bases. The source of this sequence is a man between 60 and 75 years old with cholangiocarcinoma. CDR3 DNA sequence: TGTGCCAGCAGTCCCTCGCGCGGGGGGGCCGGCAATGAGCAGTTCTTC. The encoded protein is CASSPSRGGAGNEQFF.